These T cell receptor beta chains were read from a single sample in a study of cytomegalovirus exposure and HLA in healthy donors. Clones were sequenced by immunoSEQ multiplex PCR, and TCRdb holds only the in-frame ones, with some missing. The sample holds about 400,000 clones, more than 80% seen once. What was sequenced was PBMCs. The receptors stem from a woman under 30 in good health and CMV-seronegative. Both conserved end residues are part of each CDR3. A D gene is named only where the DNA matches it firmly. The size entry is marked missing in some rows and otherwise reads once, few, many or a size class.

>TRBJ1-2|TRBV9|-|once
CASSVDRTGYTF
>TRBJ2-7|TRBV11-2|-|once
CASSLRTVPPYEQYF
>TRBJ1-5|TRBV27|-|-
CASSVRGLGNQPQHF
>TRBJ2-3|TRBV5-4|TRBD1|-
CASSWDRGDTQYF
>TRBJ2-5|TRBV6-1|-|-
CASSEARRGGETQYF
>TRBJ1-5|TRBV10-2|-|-
CASSDGQYNQPQHF
>TRBJ2-5|TRBV30|-|-
CAWSVASIGTQYF
>TRBJ1-1|TRBV12-5|TRBD1|few
CASGTSTGGHTEAFF
>TRBJ1-1|TRBV2|TRBD1|-
CASSGQGTYTEAFF
>TRBJ2-1|TRBV28|TRBD2|-
CASSLTSGGYNEQFF
>TRBJ2-7|TRBV19|TRBD1|-
CASSPRTGGSYEQYF
>TRBJ2-2|TRBV10-1|-|-
CASSLSVNTGELFF
>TRBJ2-1|TRBV11-1|TRBD2|-
CASSSLQRGTSNNEQFF
>TRBJ1-4|TRBV6-1|TRBD1|-
CASTEARGREKLFF
>TRBJ2-5|TRBV5-6|TRBD2|-
CASSFRASGEKEGQETQYF
>TRBJ2-1|TRBV2|-|-
CASLLSYNEQFF
>TRBJ1-2|TRBV7-9|-|-
CASSRENYGYTF
>TRBJ2-2|TRBV19|-|-
CASSIRAQGIAGELFF
>TRBJ2-5|TRBV2|TRBD2|-
CASRSTSGQETQYF
>TRBJ1-5|TRBV28|TRBD1|-
CATEGDRGTSNQPQHF
>TRBJ2-7|TRBV27|TRBD1|-
CASTPGQGYEQYF
>TRBJ1-5|TRBV19|TRBD1|-
CASSIDQGGPQHF
>TRBJ2-5|TRBV7-6|-|-
CASSHSGETQYF
>TRBJ2-2|TRBV19|-|-
CASSPHRGGNTGELFF
>TRBJ2-7|TRBV27|-|-
CASSFGTGEQYF
>TRBJ1-2|TRBV5-1|-|-
CASSVQGGEGGYTF
>TRBJ1-4|TRBV30|TRBD1|-
CAWKRDSHEKLFF
>TRBJ2-7|TRBV29-1|-|few
CSVGDIYEQYF
>TRBJ2-3|TRBV4-1|TRBD1|-
CASSQPTRGRREKDTQYF
>TRBJ1-2|TRBV5-4|-|-
CASSLGSRNGYTF
>TRBJ2-5|TRBV2|TRBD2|once
CASSVGLAIPEGETQYF
>TRBJ1-2|TRBV27|-|-
CASSLGHSGGYTF
>TRBJ1-1|TRBV5-1|-|-
CASRRTVEGTEAFF
>TRBJ2-7|TRBV6-5|TRBD2|-
CASRGLAGDSYEQYF
>TRBJ2-5|TRBV28|TRBD2|-
CASSLLTSGATRETQYF
>TRBJ1-4|TRBV5-6|TRBD1|-
CASSPFRGRSEKLFF
>TRBJ2-7|TRBV9|TRBD1|-
CASSSQGTSSYEQYF
>TRBJ1-6|TRBV5-6|-|-
CASRSLQGAPLHF
>TRBJ1-1|TRBV15|TRBD1|-
CATSRDRGQGPFF
>TRBJ1-1|TRBV27|-|-
CASSPGIGGTEAFF
>TRBJ2-1|TRBV5-1|-|-
CASHRDSTVTNNEQFF
>TRBJ2-7|TRBV28|TRBD2|-
CASSWGTSGSSYEQYF
>TRBJ2-7|TRBV6-5|-|-
CASRRRTPITYEQYF
>TRBJ2-1|TRBV9|-|once
CASSVEDYRGNEQFF
>TRBJ2-2|TRBV5-4|TRBD1|-
CASSFILTGTTGELFF
>TRBJ2-1|TRBV6-4|TRBD2|-
CASSDFQSSGEQFF
>TRBJ2-7|TRBV18|-|-
CASSDPPDSAEQYF
>TRBJ2-7|TRBV11-2|TRBD2|few
CASSLGLAGGTYEQYF
>TRBJ1-3|TRBV7-6|-|-
CASSSRQSGNTIYF
>TRBJ1-1|TRBV6-5|-|once
CASSYGSRGAEAFF
>TRBJ2-7|TRBV30|-|few
CAWSVYEEQYF
>TRBJ2-1|TRBV29-1|TRBD2|-
CSMREAGVAGEQFF
>TRBJ1-1|TRBV2|-|-
CASSEGFILEVSNTEAFF
>TRBJ2-2|TRBV18|-|-
CASSPRGGELFF
>TRBJ1-2|TRBV7-8|-|-
CASSRIPKAGDYGYTF